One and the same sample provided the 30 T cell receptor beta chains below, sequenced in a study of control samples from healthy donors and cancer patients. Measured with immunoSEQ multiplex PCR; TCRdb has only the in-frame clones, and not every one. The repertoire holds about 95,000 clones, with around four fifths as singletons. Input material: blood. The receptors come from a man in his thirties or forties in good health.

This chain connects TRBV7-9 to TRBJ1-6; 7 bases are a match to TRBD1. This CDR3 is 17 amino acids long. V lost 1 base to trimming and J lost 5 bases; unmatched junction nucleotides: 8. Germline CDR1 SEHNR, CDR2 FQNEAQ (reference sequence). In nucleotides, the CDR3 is TGTGCCAGCAGCTTAGTGGCTGGGACAGCAAATAATTCACCCCTCCACTTT. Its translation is CASSLVAGTANNSPLHF.

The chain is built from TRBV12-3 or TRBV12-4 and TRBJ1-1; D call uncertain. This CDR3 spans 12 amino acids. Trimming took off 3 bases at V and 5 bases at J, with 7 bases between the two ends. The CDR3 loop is CASSFRLTEAFF. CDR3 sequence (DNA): TGTGCCAGCAGTTTTAGATTGACTGAAGCTTTCTTT.

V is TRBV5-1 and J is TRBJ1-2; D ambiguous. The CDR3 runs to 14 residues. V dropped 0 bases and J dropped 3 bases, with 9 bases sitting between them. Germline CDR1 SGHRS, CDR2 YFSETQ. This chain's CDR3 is CASSLASIDYGYTF. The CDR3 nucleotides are TGCGCCAGCAGCTTGGCCAGTATAGACTATGGCTACACCTTC.

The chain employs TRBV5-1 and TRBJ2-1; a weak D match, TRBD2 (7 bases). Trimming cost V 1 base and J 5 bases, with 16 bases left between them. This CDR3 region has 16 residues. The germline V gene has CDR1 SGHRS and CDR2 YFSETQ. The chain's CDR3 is CASSLRGAGEDNEQFF. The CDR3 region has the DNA TGCGCCAGCAGCTTGCGGGGGGCAGGAGAGGACAATGAGCAGTTCTTC.

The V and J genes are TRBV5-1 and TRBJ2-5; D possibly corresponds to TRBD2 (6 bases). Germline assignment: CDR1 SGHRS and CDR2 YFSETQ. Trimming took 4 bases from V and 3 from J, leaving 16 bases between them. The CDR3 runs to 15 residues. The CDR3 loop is CASSGGLVGKETQYF. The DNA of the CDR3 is TGCGCCAGCAGCGGGGGACTGGTGGGTAAAGAGACCCAGTACTTC.

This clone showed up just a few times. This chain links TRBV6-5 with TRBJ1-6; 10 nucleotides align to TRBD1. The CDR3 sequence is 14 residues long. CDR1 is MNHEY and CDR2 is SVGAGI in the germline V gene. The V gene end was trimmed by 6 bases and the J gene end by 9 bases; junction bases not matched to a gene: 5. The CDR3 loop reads CASRPGTGASPLHF. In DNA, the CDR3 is TGTGCCAGCAGACCCGGGACAGGGGCTTCACCCCTCCACTTT.

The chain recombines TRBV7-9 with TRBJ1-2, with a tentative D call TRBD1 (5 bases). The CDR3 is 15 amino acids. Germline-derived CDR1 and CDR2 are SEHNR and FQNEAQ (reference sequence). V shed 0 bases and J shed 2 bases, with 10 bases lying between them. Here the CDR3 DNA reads TGTGCCAGCAGCTTAGCGGCAGGGCAGAACTATGGCTACACCTTC. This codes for CASSLAAGQNYGYTF.

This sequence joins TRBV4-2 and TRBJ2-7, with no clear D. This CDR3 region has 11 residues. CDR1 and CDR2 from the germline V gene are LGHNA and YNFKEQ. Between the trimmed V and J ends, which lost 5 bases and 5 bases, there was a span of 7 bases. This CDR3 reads CASSAEDEQYF. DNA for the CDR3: TGTGCCAGCAGCGCCGAGGACGAGCAGTACTTC.

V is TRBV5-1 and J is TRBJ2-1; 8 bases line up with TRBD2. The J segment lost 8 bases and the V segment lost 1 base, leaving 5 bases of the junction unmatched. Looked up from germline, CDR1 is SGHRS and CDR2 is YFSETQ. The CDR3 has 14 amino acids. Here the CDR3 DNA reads TGCGCCAGCAGCTTGAGTAGCGGGGTCCATGAGCAGTTCTTC. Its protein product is CASSLSSGVHEQFF.

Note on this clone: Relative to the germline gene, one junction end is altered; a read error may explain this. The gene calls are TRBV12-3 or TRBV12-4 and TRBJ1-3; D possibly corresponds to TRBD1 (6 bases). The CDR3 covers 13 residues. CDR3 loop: CASSLLPTGISFF. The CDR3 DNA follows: TGTGCCAGCAGTTTATTACCCACAGGGATCAGTTTTTTT.

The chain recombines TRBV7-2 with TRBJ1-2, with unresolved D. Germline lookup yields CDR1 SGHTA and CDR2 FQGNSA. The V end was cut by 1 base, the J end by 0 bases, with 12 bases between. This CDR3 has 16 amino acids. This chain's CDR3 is CASSLDRILANYGYTF. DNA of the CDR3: TGTGCCAGCAGCTTAGATCGCATCTTAGCTAACTATGGCTACACCTTC.

The CDR3 nucleotides read TGTGCCTGGAGTAAGGGGGCACTTGAAAAACTGTTTTTT. The encoded protein is CAWSKGALEKLFF. The chain joins TRBV30 to TRBJ1-4, with 7 bases lining up with TRBD1. The CDR3 is 13 residues long. The germline gives CDR1 GTSNPN, CDR2 SVGIG (reference sequence). The V and J ends lost 2 bases and 7 bases, in that order; junction bases with no gene match: 4.

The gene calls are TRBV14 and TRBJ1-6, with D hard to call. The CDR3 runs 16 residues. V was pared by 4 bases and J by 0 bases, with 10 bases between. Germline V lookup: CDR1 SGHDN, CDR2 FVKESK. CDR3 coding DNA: TGTGCCAGCAGCCTTGCCCTCGGCTCCTATAATTCACCCCTCCACTTT. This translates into CASSLALGSYNSPLHF.

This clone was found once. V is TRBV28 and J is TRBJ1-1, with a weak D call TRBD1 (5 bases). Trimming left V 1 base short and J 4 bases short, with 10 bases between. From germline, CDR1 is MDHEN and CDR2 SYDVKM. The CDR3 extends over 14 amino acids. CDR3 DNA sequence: TGTGCCAGCAGTTTATCAGGGCCGGCCACTGAAGCTTTCTTT. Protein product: CASSLSGPATEAFF.

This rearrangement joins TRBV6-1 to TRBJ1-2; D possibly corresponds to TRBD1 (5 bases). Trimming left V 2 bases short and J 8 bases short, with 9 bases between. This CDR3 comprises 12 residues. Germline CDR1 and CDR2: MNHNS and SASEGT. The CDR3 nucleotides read TGTGCCAGCAGTGAATCATACAGGGGCTACACCTTC. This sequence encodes CASSESYRGYTF.

The CDR3 region has the DNA TGTGCCAGCAGTCAGTTCCGAGAGACCCAGTACTTC. It yields the protein CASSQFRETQYF. The chain has TRBV12-3 or TRBV12-4 and TRBJ2-5; no clear D. Trimming took 5 bases from V and 4 from J, leaving 8 bases between them. The CDR3 sequence is 12 residues long.

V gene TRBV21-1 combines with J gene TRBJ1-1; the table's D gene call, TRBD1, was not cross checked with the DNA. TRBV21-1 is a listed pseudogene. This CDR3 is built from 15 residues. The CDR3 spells CASTSLDSLNTEAFF. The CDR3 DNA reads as TGTGCCAGCACCTCCCTGGACAGTTTGAACACTGAAGCTTTCTTT.

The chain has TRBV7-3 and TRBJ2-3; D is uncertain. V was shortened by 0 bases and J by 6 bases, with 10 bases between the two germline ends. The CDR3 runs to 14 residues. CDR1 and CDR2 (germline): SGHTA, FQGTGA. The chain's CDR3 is CASSLTPLADTQYF. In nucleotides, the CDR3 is TGTGCCAGCAGCTTAACTCCGCTTGCCGATACGCAGTATTTT.

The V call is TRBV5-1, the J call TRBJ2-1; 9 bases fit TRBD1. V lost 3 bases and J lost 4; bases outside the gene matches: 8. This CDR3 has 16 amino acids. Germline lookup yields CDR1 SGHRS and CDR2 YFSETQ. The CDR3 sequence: CASSSRPGQGYNEQFF. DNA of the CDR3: TGCGCCAGCAGCTCCAGACCGGGACAGGGTTACAATGAGCAGTTCTTC.

The CDR3: CASSQGTTRISETQYF. CDR3 nucleotide sequence: TGTGCCAGCAGCCAAGGGACGACTAGGATATCAGAGACCCAGTACTTC. The V and J genes are TRBV3-1 (or the pseudogene TRBV3-2) and TRBJ2-5; perhaps TRBD2 as D (6 bases). The CDR3 is 16 residues long. Per germline, CDR1 LGHDT and CDR2 YNNKEL (reference sequence). V dropped 1 base and J dropped 4 bases, with 16 bases sitting between them.

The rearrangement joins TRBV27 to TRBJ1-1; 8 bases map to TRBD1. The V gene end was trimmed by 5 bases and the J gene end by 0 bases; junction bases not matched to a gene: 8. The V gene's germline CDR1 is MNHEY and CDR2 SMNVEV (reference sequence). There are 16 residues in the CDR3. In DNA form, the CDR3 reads TGTGCCAGCAGTCGGACAGGGTTACAATTGAACACTGAAGCTTTCTTT. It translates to CASSRTGLQLNTEAFF.

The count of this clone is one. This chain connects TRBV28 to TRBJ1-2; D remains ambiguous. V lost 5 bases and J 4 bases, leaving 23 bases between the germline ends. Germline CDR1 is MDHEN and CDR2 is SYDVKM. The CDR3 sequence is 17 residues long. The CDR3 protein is CASSPAPFHLIFYGYTF. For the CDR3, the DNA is TGTGCCAGCAGTCCCGCCCCCTTTCACCTAATATTCTATGGCTACACCTTC.

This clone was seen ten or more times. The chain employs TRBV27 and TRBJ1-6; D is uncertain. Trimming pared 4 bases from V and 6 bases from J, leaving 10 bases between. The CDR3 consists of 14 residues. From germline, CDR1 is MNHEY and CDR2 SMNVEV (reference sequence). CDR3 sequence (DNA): TGTGCCAGCAGTTCCTGGTCCCCTAATTCACCCCTCCACTTT. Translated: CASSSWSPNSPLHF.

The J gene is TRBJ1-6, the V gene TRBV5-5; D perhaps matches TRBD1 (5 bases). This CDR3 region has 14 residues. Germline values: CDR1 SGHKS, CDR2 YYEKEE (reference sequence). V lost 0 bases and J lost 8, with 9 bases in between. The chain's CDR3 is CASSLERGDSPLHF. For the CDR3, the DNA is TGTGCCAGCAGCTTGGAACGGGGCGATTCACCCCTCCACTTT.

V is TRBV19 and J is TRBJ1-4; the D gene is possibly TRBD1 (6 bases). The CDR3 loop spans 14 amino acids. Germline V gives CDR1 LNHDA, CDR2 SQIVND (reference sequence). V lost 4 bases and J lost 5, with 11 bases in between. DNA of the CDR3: TGTGCCAGTAGTAATACAGGGTTCAATGAAAAACTGTTTTTT. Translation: CASSNTGFNEKLFF. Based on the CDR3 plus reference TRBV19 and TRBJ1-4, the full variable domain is DGGITQSPKYLFRKEGQNVTLSCEQNLNHDAMYWYRQDPGQGLRLIYYSQIVNDFQKGDIAEGYSVSREKKESFPLTVTSAQKNPTAFYLCASSNTGFNEKLFFGSGTQLSVL.

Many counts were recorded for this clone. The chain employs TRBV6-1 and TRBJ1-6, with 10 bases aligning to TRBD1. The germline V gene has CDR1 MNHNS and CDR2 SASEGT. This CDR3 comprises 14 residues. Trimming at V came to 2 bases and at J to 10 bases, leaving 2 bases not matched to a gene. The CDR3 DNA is TGTGCCAGCAGTGAAAGGACAGGGGGATCACCCCTCCACTTT. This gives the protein CASSERTGGSPLHF.

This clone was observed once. The DNA for the CDR3 is TGTGCCTGGATCGACAGGGGAGAGTATACCTTC. Translation: CAWIDRGEYTF. The chain combines TRBV30 with TRBJ1-2; 8 bases align to TRBD1. The CDR3 runs 11 residues. Germline CDR1 reads GTSNPN; CDR2 reads SVGIG (reference sequence). The V and J ends lost 4 bases and 14 bases, in that order; junction bases with no gene match: 9.

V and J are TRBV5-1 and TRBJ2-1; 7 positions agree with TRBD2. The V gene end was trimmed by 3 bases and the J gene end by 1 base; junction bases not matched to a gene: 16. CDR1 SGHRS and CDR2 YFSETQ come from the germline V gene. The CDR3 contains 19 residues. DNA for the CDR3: TGCGCCAGCAGCTCCCGGGACCCTTCGGGGGGAAAGTCCTACAATGAGCAGTTCTTC. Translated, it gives CASSSRDPSGGKSYNEQFF.

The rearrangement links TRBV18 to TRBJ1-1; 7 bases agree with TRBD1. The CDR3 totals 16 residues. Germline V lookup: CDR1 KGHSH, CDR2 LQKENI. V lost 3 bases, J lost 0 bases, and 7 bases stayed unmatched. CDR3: CASSPRDRKMNTEAFF. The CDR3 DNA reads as TGTGCCAGCTCACCTAGGGACAGAAAAATGAACACTGAAGCTTTCTTT.

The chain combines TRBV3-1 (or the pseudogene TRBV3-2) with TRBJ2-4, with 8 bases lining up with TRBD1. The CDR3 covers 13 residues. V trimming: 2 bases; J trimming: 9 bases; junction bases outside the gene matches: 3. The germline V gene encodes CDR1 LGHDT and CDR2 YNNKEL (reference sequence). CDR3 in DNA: TGTGCCAGCAGCCAACAGGGGGCTAGCATTCAGTACTTC. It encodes CASSQQGASIQYF.